This is a list of T cell receptor beta chains from one sample in a study of cytomegalovirus exposure and HLA in healthy donors. The assay was immunoSEQ multiplex PCR, and TCRdb's table has in-frame clones only and misses some. In the table there are over 150,000 clones, approximately 81% of which are singletons. The material sequenced was PBMCs. The receptors shown here come from a woman aged 25 to 39 in good health and CMV-seropositive. The CDR3 runs from the conserved cysteine through the conserved F or W. A D gene is named only where the DNA matches it firmly. For some rows the clone size is stated as once, few or many, or as a class when expanded; others skip it.

v_call	j_call	clone_size	d_call	cdr3_nt	cdr3_aa
TRBV7-2	TRBJ1-1	.	.	TGTGCCAGCAGCTTAGCAGGGGGTCTGAACACTGAAGCTTTCTTT	CASSLAGGLNTEAFF
TRBV7-9	TRBJ1-1	.	.	TGTGCCAGCAGCTTAGCGCAGTCGAACACTGAAGCTTTCTTT	CASSLAQSNTEAFF
TRBV10-1	TRBJ2-5	.	.	TGCGCCAGTCGCCGGCGGAGGAAAACCGAGGAGACCCAGTACTTC	CASRRRRKTEETQYF
TRBV6-6	TRBJ2-2	.	.	TGTGCCAGCAAGGAGACGAACACCGGGGAGCTGTTTTTT	CASKETNTGELFF
TRBV7-8	TRBJ1-1	.	.	TGTGCCAGCAGCCGCCAGGGAGGAACTGAAGCTTTCTTT	CASSRQGGTEAFF
TRBV6-4	TRBJ2-3	once	TRBD2	TGTGCCAGCAGTGAGAGCCTAGCGGGGGGGCAGTTTGAGACGCAGTATTTT	CASSESLAGGQFETQYF
TRBV9	TRBJ2-3	.	.	TGTGCCAGCAGCGTAGTTCAGGGCGGGGCGAGCACAGATACGCAGTATTTT	CASSVVQGGASTDTQYF
TRBV4-3	TRBJ1-2	.	TRBD1	TGCGCCAGCAGCCAAGATAGTCAGGGGGTGGGTGGCTACACCTTC	CASSQDSQGVGGYTF
TRBV4-1	TRBJ1-5	.	.	TGCGCCAGCAGCCAAGAATGGGTAGCCTCGGCCCAGCATTTT	CASSQEWVASAQHF
TRBV30	TRBJ1-5	few	.	TGTGCCTGGAGTCGAGCTAGCAATCAGCCCCAGCATTTT	CAWSRASNQPQHF
TRBV6-6	TRBJ1-2	.	.	TGTGCCAGCAGTTACACAGGGAGCGACTATGGCTACACCTTC	CASSYTGSDYGYTF
TRBV7-3	TRBJ1-1	once	.	TGTGCCAGCAGCAGACAAGGACAGCGCACTGAAGCTTTCTTT	CASSRQGQRTEAFF
TRBV6-1	TRBJ2-1	once	TRBD2	TGTGCCAGCAGTATGGAGCGGGGGCGGACCGGTGAGCAGTTCTTC	CASSMERGRTGEQFF
TRBV28	TRBJ2-5	.	.	TGTGCCAGCAGTTCACTTGGACAGATGCTCCAAGAGACCCAGTACTTC	CASSSLGQMLQETQYF
TRBV18	TRBJ1-1	.	.	TGTGCCAGCTCACCACCCACAGGGAGCACTGAAGCTTTCTTT	CASSPPTGSTEAFF
TRBV2	TRBJ1-1	.	TRBD1	TGTGCCAGCACACGGGACAGGATGAACACTGAAGCTTTCTTT	CASTRDRMNTEAFF
TRBV18	TRBJ2-1	few	TRBD2	TGTGCCAGCTCCCAAAGAGCGGGAAACTACAATGAGCAGTTCTTC	CASSQRAGNYNEQFF
TRBV13	TRBJ1-2	.	TRBD1	TGTGCCAGCAGCGCCGGGACAGGGACAAACTATGGCTACACCTTC	CASSAGTGTNYGYTF
TRBV28	TRBJ1-2	.	.	TGTGCCAGCAGTTCCCGGAACTATGGCTACACCTTC	CASSSRNYGYTF
TRBV5-4	TRBJ2-7	.	TRBD2	TGTGCCAGCAGCTTTACCCCGGGACTAGCGTCCCACGAGCAGTACTTC	CASSFTPGLASHEQYF
TRBV23-1	TRBJ2-7	.	TRBD1	TGCGCCAGCAGTCAGAATTTCAACCCCCGGGACAGCTCCTACGAGCAGTACTTC	CASSQNFNPRDSSYEQYF
TRBV4-2	TRBJ2-7	.	.	TGTGCCAGCAGCCAAGATTTTGGGAGCTCCTACGAGCAGTACTTC	CASSQDFGSSYEQYF
TRBV7-9	TRBJ2-4	few	.	TGTGCCAGCAGCCGAGAGGGGGACGGTAACATTCAGTACTTC	CASSREGDGNIQYF
TRBV7-2	TRBJ1-3	.	.	TGTGCCAGCAGCCCCAGGGGTGTCGGAAACACCATATATTTT	CASSPRGVGNTIYF
TRBV7-2	TRBJ2-3	few	TRBD2	TGTGCCAGCAGCCCCAACGGGGGGACCCCGTATTTT	CASSPNGGTPYF
TRBV6-5	TRBJ1-5	.	.	TGTGCCAGCAGTGGGCTCGGGGAGAGCAATCAGCCCCAGCATTTT	CASSGLGESNQPQHF
TRBV10-3	TRBJ2-6	.	.	TGTGCCATCAGTGAGTCGTTGGGACACCCCTCTGGGGCCAACGTCCTGACTTTC	CAISESLGHPSGANVLTF
TRBV19	TRBJ2-1	.	.	TGTGCCAGTGGGCAGACAGAATCCCCTTTCTACAATGAGCAGTTCTTC	CASGQTESPFYNEQFF
TRBV5-4	TRBJ2-3	.	TRBD2	TGTGCCAGCAGCTTCTATAGCGGGGGGGTCGATACGCAGTATTTT	CASSFYSGGVDTQYF
TRBV5-1	TRBJ1-5	many	TRBD1	TGCGCCAGCAGAACCGGGACAGGGCGGAATCAGCCCCAGCATTTT	CASRTGTGRNQPQHF
TRBV7-9	TRBJ1-2	.	.	TGTGCCAGCAGCTTAGCGGCCAACTATGGCTACACCTTC	CASSLAANYGYTF
TRBV28	TRBJ1-3	.	.	TGTGCCAGCAGTTTGGGAGGAGCTGGAAACACCATATATTTT	CASSLGGAGNTIYF
TRBV9	TRBJ1-4	once	.	TGTGCCAGCAGCGACTCCCCGGCGGGGGATGAAAAACTGTTTTTT	CASSDSPAGDEKLFF
TRBV7-9	TRBJ2-7	.	.	TGTGCCAGCAGCTTAATTTCGGGCGAGCAGTACTTC	CASSLISGEQYF
TRBV7-9	TRBJ2-3	.	TRBD2	TGTTCCAGCAGCTCCGTACGGTGGGGGGGAGGGCCCACAGATACGCAGTATTTT	CSSSSVRWGGGPTDTQYF
TRBV5-1	TRBJ2-5	.	TRBD2	TGCGCCAGCAGCTTGGCGGGACTAGCGTTGGAGACCCAGTACTTC	CASSLAGLALETQYF
TRBV4-2	TRBJ2-3	.	.	TGTGCCAGCAGCCAAGGGACGGGGGCAGATACGCAGTATTTT	CASSQGTGADTQYF
TRBV7-2	TRBJ2-7	once	TRBD2	TGTGCCAGCAGCTTAGCGCGGGGGGGCGGGTACGAGCAGTACTTC	CASSLARGGGYEQYF
TRBV7-8	TRBJ2-7	.	TRBD1	TGTGCCAGCAGCTTAGGAGGGGGACAGGGGCACGAGCAGTACTTC	CASSLGGGQGHEQYF
TRBV7-2	TRBJ2-2	.	TRBD1	TGTGCCAGCAGCTTACAGGGGGCCGGGACCGGGGAGCTGTTTTTT	CASSLQGAGTGELFF
TRBV27	TRBJ2-1	.	TRBD1	TGTGCCAGCAGGGAACTAGGACAGGGGGACAATGAGCAGTTCTTC	CASRELGQGDNEQFF
TRBV7-2	TRBJ1-2	.	TRBD1	TGTGCCAGCAGCTTAGTTCTTGGGTCAGGGGGATATGGCTACACCTTC	CASSLVLGSGGYGYTF
TRBV4-1	TRBJ1-1	few	.	TGCGCCAGCAGCCAAGGGCCAGCTGAAGCTTTCTTT	CASSQGPAEAFF
TRBV5-1	TRBJ2-5	.	.	TGCGCCAGCAGCCGGGACTACCAAGAGACCCAGTACTTC	CASSRDYQETQYF
TRBV6-1	TRBJ2-6	.	.	TGTGCCAGCAGTGAAGACTTCTCTGGGGCCAACGTCCTGACTTTC	CASSEDFSGANVLTF
TRBV9	TRBJ1-1	.	TRBD1	TGTGCCAGCAGCCCCGGACAGGGGAACACTGAAGCTTTCTTT	CASSPGQGNTEAFF
TRBV5-6	TRBJ2-5	.	.	TGTGCCAGCAGCTTGGACAGGGTCGAGGAGACCCAGTACTTC	CASSLDRVEETQYF
TRBV9	TRBJ2-7	.	.	TGTGCCAGCAGCGCCCGCGACAGCGCCCTGGGGCACGAGCAGTACTTC	CASSARDSALGHEQYF
TRBV19	TRBJ1-5	few	.	TGTGCCAGTAACCCTATACCCGCGAATCAGCCCCAGCATTTT	CASNPIPANQPQHF
TRBV19	TRBJ1-5	.	TRBD1	TGTGCCAGTAGTATCCCAGGGGGAGTTTATAGCAATCAGCCCCAGCATTTT	CASSIPGGVYSNQPQHF
TRBV5-1	TRBJ1-1	.	.	TGCGCCAGCAGCTTACACGGGACATACACTTCGAGGACTGAAGCTTTCTTT	CASSLHGTYTSRTEAFF
TRBV7-6	TRBJ2-7	.	.	TGTGCCAGCAGCTTAGATCAATCGGGAGAGCAGTACTTC	CASSLDQSGEQYF
TRBV12-5	TRBJ1-2	.	.	TGTGCTAGTGGCCAAGACAGAAACTATGGCTACACCTTC	CASGQDRNYGYTF
TRBV7-6	TRBJ2-3	.	TRBD2	TGTGCCAGCAGCTTATATCAAGCGGGGCTCACAGATACGCAGTATTTT	CASSLYQAGLTDTQYF
TRBV4-2	TRBJ1-3	.	.	TGTGCCAGCAGCCAAGAGGGGGGACGCTCTGGAAACACCATATATTTT	CASSQEGGRSGNTIYF
TRBV4-1	TRBJ2-2	.	TRBD2	TGCGCCAGCAGCCAAGGGGGGGGTGACACCGGGGAGCTGTTTTTT	CASSQGGGDTGELFF
TRBV6-5	TRBJ1-4	.	TRBD1	TGTGCCAGCAGTAGGGACAGAGGGGGTGAAAAACTGTTTTTT	CASSRDRGGEKLFF